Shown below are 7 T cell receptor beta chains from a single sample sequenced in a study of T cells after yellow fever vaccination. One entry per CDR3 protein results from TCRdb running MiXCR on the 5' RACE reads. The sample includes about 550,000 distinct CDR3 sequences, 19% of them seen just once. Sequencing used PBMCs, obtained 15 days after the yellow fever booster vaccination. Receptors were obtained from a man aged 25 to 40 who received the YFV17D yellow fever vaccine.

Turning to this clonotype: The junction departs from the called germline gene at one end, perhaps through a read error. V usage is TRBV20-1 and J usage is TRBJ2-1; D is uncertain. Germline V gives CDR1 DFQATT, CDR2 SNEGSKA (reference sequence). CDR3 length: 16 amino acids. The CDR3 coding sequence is TGCTGTGCTAGAGCTCTCCGGGCGGTTTCCTACAATGAGCAGTTCTTC. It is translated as CCARALRAVSYNEQFF.

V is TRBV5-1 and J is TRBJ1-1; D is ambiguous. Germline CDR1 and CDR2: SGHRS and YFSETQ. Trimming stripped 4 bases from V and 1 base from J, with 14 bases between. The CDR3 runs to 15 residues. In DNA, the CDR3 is TGCGCCAGCAGCCCTGATGGGCCGCCGAACACTGAAGCTTTCTTT. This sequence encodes CASSPDGPPNTEAFF.

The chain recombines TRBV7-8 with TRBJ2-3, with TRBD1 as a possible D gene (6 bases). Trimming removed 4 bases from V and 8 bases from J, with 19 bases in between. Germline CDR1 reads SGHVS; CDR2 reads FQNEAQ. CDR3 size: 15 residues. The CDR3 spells CASSYGGGLQGTQYF. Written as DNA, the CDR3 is TGTGCCAGCAGCTATGGGGGTGGGCTACAGGGTACGCAGTATTTT.

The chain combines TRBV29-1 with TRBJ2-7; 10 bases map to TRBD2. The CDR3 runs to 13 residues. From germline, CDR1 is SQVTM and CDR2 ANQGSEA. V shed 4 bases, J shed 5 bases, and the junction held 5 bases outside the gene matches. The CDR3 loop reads CSVGASGSNEQYF. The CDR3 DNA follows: TGCAGCGTTGGGGCTAGCGGGAGTAACGAGCAGTACTTC.

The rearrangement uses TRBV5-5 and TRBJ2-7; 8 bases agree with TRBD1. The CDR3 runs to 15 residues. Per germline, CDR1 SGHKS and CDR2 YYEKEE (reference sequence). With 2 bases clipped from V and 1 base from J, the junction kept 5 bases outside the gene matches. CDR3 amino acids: CASSFQGAGSYEQYF. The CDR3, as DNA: TGTGCCAGCAGCTTCCAGGGGGCAGGATCCTACGAGCAGTACTTC.

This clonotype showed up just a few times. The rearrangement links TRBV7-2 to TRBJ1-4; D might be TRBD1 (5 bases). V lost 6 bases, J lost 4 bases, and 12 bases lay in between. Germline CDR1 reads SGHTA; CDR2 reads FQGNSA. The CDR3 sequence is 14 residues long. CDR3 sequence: CASRSRDGNEKLFF. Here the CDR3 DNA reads TGTGCCAGCAGATCCCGGGACGGTAATGAAAAACTGTTTTTT.

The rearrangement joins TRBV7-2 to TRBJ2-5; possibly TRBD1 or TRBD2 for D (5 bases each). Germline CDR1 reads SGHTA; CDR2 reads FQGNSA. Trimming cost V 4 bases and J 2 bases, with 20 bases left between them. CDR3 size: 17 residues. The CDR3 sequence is CASSSGRLGTLQETQYF. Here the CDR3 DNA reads TGTGCCAGCAGCTCGGGACGGCTCGGCACCCTTCAAGAGACCCAGTACTTC.